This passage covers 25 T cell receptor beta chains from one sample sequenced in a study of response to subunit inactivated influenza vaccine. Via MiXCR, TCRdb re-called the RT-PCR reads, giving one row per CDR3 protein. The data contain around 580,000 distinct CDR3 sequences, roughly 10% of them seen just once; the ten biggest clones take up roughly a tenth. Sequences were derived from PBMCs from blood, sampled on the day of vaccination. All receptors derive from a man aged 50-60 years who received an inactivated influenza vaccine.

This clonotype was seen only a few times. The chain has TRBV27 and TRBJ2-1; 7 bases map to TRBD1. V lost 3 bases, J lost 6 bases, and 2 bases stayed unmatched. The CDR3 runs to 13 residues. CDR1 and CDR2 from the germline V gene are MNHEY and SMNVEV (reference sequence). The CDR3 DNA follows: TGTGCCAGCAGTTTCGGGGACAGCAATGAGCAGTTCTTC. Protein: CASSFGDSNEQFF.

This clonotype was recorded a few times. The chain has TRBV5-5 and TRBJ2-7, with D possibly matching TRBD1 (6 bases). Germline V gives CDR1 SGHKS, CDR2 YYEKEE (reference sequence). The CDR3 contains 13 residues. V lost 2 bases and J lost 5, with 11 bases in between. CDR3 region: CASSFTGFDEQYF. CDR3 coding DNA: TGTGCCAGCAGCTTTACAGGGTTCGACGAGCAGTACTTC.

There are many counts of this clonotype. The CDR3 is CASSLRTGVEETQYF. In DNA, the CDR3 is TGTGCCAGCAGCTTAAGGACAGGGGTAGAAGAGACCCAGTACTTC. The genes are TRBV7-9 and TRBJ2-5; 9 bases map to TRBD1. Per the germline V gene, CDR1 is SEHNR and CDR2 is FQNEAQ (reference sequence). This CDR3 contains 15 residues. The V and J ends lost 2 bases and 3 bases, in that order; junction bases with no gene match: 4.

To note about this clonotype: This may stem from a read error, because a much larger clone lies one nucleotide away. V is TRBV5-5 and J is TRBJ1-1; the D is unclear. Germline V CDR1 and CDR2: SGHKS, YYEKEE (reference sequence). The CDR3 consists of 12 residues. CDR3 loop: CASSLVRTGAFF. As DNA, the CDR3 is TGTGCCAGCAGCTTGGTTCGAACTGGAGCTTTCTTT.

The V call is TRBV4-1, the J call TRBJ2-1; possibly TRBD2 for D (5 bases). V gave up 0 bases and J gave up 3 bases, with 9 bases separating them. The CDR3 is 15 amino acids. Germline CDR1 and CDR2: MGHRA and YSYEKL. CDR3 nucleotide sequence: TGCGCCAGCAGCCAAGACTTCGGGATCTACAATGAGCAGTTCTTC. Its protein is CASSQDFGIYNEQFF.

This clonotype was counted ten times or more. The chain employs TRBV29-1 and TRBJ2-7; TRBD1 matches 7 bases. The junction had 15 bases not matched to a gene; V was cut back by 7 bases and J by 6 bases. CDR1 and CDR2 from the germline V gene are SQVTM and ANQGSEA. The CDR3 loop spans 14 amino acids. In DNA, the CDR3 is TGCAGCGGGGCTATTGGTAGGGGACAGCGCGAGCAGTACTTC. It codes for CSGAIGRGQREQYF.

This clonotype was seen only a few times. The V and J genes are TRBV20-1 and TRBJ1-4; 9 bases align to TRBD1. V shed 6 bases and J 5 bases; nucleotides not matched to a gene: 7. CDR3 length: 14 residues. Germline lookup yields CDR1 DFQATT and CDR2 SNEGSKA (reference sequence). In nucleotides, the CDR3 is TGCAGTGCCCCGGACAGGGGAGTCAATGAAAAACTGTTTTTT. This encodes CSAPDRGVNEKLFF.

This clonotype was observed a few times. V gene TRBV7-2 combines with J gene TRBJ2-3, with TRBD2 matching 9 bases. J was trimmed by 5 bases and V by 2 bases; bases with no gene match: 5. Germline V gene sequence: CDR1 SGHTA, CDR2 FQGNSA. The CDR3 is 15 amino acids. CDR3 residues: CASSLTSGRIDTQYF. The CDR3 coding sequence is TGTGCCAGCAGCTTAACTAGCGGGCGCATAGATACGCAGTATTTT. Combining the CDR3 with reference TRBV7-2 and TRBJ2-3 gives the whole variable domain GAGVSQSPSNKVTEKGKDVELRCDPISGHTALYWYRQSLGQGLEFLIYFQGNSAPDKSGLPSDRFSAERTGGSVSTLTIQRTQQEDSAVYLCASSLTSGRIDTQYFGPGTRLTVL.

The CDR3 is CASSQVLAGVYEQYF. The CDR3 region has the DNA TGCGCCAGCAGCCAAGTCCTAGCGGGAGTGTACGAGCAGTACTTC. The V call is TRBV4-3, the J call TRBJ2-7; 10 bases agree with TRBD2. The CDR3 runs to 15 residues. V trimming: 1 base; J trimming: 4 bases; junction bases outside the gene matches: 4. Germline V CDR1 and CDR2: LGHNA, YSLEER.

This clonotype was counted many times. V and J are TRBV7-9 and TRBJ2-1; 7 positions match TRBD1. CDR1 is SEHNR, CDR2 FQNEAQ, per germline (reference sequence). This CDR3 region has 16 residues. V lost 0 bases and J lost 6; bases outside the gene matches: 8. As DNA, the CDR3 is TGTGCCAGCAGCTTAGCCGCAGGGGGAAAGTCCAATGAGCAGTTCTTC. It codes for CASSLAAGGKSNEQFF.

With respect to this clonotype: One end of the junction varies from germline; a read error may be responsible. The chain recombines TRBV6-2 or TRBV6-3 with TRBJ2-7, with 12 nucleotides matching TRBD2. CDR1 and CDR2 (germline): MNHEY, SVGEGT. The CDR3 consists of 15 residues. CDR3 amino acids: CASSYGLAGTYVQYF. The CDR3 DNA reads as TGTGCCAGCAGTTACGGACTAGCGGGAACTTACGTGCAGTACTTC.

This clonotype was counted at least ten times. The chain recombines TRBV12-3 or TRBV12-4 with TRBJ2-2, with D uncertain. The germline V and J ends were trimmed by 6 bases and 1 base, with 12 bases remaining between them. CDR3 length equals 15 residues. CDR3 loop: CASSSITLNTGELFF. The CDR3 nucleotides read TGTGCCAGCAGCAGCATTACACTGAACACCGGGGAGCTGTTTTTT.

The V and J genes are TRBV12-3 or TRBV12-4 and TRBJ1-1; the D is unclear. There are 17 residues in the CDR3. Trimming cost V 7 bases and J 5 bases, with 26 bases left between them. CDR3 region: CASTSTPGRSVWTEAFF. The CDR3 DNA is TGTGCCAGCACCTCTACCCCCGGACGGAGCGTGTGGACTGAAGCTTTCTTT.

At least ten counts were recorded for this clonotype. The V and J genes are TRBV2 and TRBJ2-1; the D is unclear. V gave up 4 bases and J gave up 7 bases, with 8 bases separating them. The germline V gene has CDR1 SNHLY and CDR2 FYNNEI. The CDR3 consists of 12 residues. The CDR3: CASSVRGNEQFF. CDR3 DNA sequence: TGTGCCAGCAGTGTACGCGGAAATGAGCAGTTCTTC.

CDR3 sequence: CATRPEVDTGELFF. The CDR3 coding sequence is TGCGCCACCAGACCGGAGGTCGACACCGGGGAGCTGTTTTTT. The rearrangement joins TRBV10-2 to TRBJ2-2, with D perhaps matching TRBD2 (5 bases). The V and J ends lost 10 bases and 3 bases respectively, with 15 bases between them. CDR1 is WSHSY and CDR2 is SAAADI in the germline V gene. The CDR3 is made up of 14 amino acids.

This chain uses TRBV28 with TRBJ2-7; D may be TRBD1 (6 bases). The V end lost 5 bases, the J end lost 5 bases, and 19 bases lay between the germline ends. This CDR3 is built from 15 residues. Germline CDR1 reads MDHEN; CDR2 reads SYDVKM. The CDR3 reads CASSQSTGKANEQYF. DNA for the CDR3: TGTGCCAGCAGTCAGTCCACAGGGAAGGCGAACGAGCAGTACTTC.

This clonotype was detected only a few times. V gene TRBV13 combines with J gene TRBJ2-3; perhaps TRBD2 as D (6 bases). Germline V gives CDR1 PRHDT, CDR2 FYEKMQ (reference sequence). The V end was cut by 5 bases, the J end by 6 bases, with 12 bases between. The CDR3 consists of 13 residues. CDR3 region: CASSSNLADTQYF. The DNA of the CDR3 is TGTGCCAGCAGCAGCAATCTAGCGGATACGCAGTATTTT.

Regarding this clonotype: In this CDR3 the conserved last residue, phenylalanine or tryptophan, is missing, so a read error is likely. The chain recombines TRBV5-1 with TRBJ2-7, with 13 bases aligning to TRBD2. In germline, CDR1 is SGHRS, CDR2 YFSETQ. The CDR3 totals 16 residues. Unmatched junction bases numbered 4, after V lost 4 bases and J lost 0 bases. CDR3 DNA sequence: TGCGCCAGCAGCGAAACTAGCGGGGGGGCCTCCTACGAGCAGTACCTC. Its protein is CASSETSGGASYEQYL.

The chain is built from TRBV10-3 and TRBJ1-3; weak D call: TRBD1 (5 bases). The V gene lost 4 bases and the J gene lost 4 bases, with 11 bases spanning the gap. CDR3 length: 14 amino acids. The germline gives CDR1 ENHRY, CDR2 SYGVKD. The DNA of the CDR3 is TGTGCCATCAGTGGGGCAGGGCCCGGAAACACCATATATTTT. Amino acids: CAISGAGPGNTIYF.

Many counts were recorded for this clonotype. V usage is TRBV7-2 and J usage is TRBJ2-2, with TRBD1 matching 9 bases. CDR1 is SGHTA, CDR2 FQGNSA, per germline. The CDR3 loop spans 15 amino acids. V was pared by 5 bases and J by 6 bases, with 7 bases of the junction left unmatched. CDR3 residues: CASSPQGAAAGELFF. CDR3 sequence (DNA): TGTGCCAGCAGCCCACAGGGGGCAGCCGCCGGGGAGCTGTTTTTT.

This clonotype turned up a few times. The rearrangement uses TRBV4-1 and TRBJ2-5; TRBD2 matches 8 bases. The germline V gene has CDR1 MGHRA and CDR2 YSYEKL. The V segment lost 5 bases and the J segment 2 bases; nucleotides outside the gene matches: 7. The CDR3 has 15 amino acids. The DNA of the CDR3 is TGCGCCAGCAGCGAACAGCGGGGGTTTCAAGAGACCCAGTACTTC. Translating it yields CASSEQRGFQETQYF.

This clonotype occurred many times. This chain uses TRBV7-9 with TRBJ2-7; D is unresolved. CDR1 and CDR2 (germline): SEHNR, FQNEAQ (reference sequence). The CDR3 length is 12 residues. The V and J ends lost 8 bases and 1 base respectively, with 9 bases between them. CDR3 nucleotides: TGTGCCAGCCGGACGGATTCCTACGAGCAGTACTTC. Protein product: CASRTDSYEQYF.

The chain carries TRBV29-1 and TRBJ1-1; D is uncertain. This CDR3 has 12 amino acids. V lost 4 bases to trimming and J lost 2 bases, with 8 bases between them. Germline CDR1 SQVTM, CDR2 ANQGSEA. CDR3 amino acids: CSVGSINTEAFF. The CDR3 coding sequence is TGCAGCGTTGGCAGTATTAACACTGAAGCTTTCTTT.

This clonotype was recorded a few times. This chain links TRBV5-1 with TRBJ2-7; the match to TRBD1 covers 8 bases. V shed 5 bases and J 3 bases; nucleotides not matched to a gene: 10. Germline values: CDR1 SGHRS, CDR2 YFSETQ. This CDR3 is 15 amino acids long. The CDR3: CASSHIQGAIYEQYF. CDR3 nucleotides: TGCGCCAGCAGTCACATTCAGGGGGCTATCTACGAGCAGTACTTC.

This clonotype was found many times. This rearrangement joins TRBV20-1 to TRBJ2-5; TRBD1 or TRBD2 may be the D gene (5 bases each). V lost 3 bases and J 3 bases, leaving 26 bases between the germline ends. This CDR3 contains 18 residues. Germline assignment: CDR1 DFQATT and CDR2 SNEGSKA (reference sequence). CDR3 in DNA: TGCAGTGCTAGGGATCCGGGACGCTGGCAATTCACGGAAGAGACCCAGTACTTC. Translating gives CSARDPGRWQFTEETQYF.